The 5 T cell receptor beta chains below come from one sample, sequenced in a study of cytomegalovirus exposure and HLA in healthy donors. The assay was immunoSEQ multiplex PCR, and TCRdb's table has in-frame clones only and misses some. Here the sample spans 140,000 or so clones, 85% to 90% being singletons. The sequencing input was PBMCs. The receptors here all came from a young woman in good health and CMV-seropositive.

The gene calls are TRBV18 and TRBJ2-2; 7 bases match TRBD1. The CDR3 consists of 17 residues. V shed 3 bases and J 3 bases; nucleotides not matched to a gene: 10. Germline CDR1 and CDR2: KGHSH and LQKENI. This CDR3 is CASSPGQRGPDTGELFF. CDR3 coding DNA: TGTGCCAGCTCACCGGGGCAAAGGGGGCCGGACACCGGGGAGCTGTTTTTT. The full variable domain, with the rest looked up from reference TRBV18 and TRBJ2-2, is NAGVMQNPRHLVRRRGQEARLRCSPMKGHSHVYWYRQLPEEGLKFMVYLQKENIIDESGMPKERFSAEFPKEGPSILRIQQVVRGDSAAYFCASSPGQRGPDTGELFFGEGSRLTVL.

This rearrangement joins TRBV5-4 to TRBJ2-7; possibly TRBD2 for D (5 bases). The CDR3 sequence is 16 residues long. Germline CDR1 SGHNT, CDR2 YYREEE (reference sequence). V shed 0 bases and J shed 4 bases, with 17 bases lying between them. CDR3 in DNA: TGTGCCAGCAGCTTGGCCCGACACGAAGAGGGTTACGAGCAGTACTTC. It yields the protein CASSLARHEEGYEQYF.

This clone came up a few times. This chain's CDR3 is CASSDGGAGGYTF. Written as DNA, the CDR3 is TGTGCCAGCAGTGACGGGGGGGCTGGAGGCTACACCTTC. The J gene is TRBJ1-2, the V gene TRBV6-4, with D perhaps matching TRBD1 (6 bases). This CDR3 region has 13 residues. Deletions cut 2 bases from V and 8 bases from J, with 12 bases between. Germline V gene data show CDR1 as MRHNA and CDR2 as SNTAGT.

The J gene is TRBJ2-5, the V gene TRBV4-2; possible D gene TRBD2, 5 bases. From germline, CDR1 is LGHNA and CDR2 YNFKEQ. The CDR3 consists of 17 residues. The V end was cut by 2 bases, the J end by 0 bases, with 16 bases between. The CDR3 DNA reads as TGTGCCAGCAGCCAAAGGAAAGCGGAAGAGTACCAAGAGACCCAGTACTTC. Its protein product is CASSQRKAEEYQETQYF.

The chain employs TRBV9 and TRBJ1-5; maybe TRBD1 (5 bases). The V end lost 0 bases, the J end lost 2 bases, and 9 bases lay between the germline ends. Per the germline V gene, CDR1 is SGDLS and CDR2 is YYNGEE. This CDR3 region has 15 residues. In DNA, the CDR3 is TGTGCCAGCAGCGTAGAGGGGCAGGGCAATCAGCCCCAGCATTTT. Translation: CASSVEGQGNQPQHF.